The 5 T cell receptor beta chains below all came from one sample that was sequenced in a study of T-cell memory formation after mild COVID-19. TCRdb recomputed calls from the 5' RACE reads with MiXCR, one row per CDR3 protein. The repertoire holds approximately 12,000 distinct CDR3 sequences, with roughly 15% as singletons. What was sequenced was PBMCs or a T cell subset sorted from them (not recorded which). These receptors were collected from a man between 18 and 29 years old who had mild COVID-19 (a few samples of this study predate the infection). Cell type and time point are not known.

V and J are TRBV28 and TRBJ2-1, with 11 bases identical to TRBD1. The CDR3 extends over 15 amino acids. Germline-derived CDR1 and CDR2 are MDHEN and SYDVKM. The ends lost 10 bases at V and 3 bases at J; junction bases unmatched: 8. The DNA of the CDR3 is TGTGCCACCCTGGACAGGGGGCTCGTCTACAATGAGCAGTTCTTC. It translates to CATLDRGLVYNEQFF.

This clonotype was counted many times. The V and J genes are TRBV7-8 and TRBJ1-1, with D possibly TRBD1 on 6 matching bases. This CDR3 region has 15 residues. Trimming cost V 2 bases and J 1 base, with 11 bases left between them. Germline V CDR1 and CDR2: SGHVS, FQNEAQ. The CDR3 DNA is TGTGCCAGCAGCTTAAAGGGACACTCGAACACTGAAGCTTTCTTT. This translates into CASSLKGHSNTEAFF.

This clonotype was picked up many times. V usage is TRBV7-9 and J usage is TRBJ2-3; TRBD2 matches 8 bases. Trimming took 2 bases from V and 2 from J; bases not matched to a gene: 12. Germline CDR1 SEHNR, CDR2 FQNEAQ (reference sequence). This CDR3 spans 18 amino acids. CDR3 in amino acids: CASSLSAAGDLYTDTQYF. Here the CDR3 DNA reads TGTGCCAGCAGCTTATCCGCAGCGGGGGATCTATACACAGATACGCAGTATTTT.

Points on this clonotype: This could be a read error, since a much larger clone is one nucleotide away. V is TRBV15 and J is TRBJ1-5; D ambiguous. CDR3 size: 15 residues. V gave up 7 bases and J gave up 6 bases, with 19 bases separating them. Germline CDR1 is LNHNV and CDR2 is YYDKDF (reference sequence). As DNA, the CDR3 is TGTGCCACCAACCCCTACGACGGGAGAGGTCAGCCCCAGCATTTT. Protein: CATNPYDGRGQPQHF.

The CDR3 DNA reads TGCGCCAGCGGTCCCGGGCCAACGCGTATCTCCTACGAGCAGTACTTC. Translated: CASGPGPTRISYEQYF. V gene TRBV5-1 combines with J gene TRBJ2-7; D not certain. Germline values: CDR1 SGHRS, CDR2 YFSETQ. Deletions cut 7 bases from V and 0 bases from J, with 20 bases between. CDR3 length equals 16 residues.